The 2 T cell receptor beta chains below were found in one sample sequenced in a study of identical twins (dated by TCRdb to about 2016). The library was generated by 5' RACE. Instrument on record: Illumina HiSeq 2000. Using fastp at Q25 and MiXCR, TCRdb reprocessed the public reads and kept productive beta chains. A single entry per CDR3 protein holds the most common genes and DNA from its merged rows. This sample comprises roughly 710,000 distinct CDR3 sequences, over 5% of them detected only once. The ten top clones hold approximately 1.6% of the sample. Sequenced sample: naive T cells sorted from blood. The cell subset or site tag for this specimen amounts to: cells isolated with a human naive T-cell isolation kit. These receptors were collected from a man aged 18-30 years in good health.

This clonotype was seen at least ten times. The chain has TRBV27 and TRBJ2-1, with D unclear. CDR1 MNHEY and CDR2 SMNVEV come from the germline V gene (reference sequence). The V gene lost 2 bases and the J gene lost 5 bases, with 10 bases spanning the gap. This CDR3 is built from 14 residues. CDR3 region: CASSLAATHNEQFF. In DNA form, the CDR3 reads TGTGCCAGCAGTTTAGCGGCTACCCACAATGAGCAGTTCTTC.

Ten or more counts support this clonotype. J is TRBJ2-7 and V is TRBV20-1; tentatively, D is TRBD1 (6 bases). The CDR3 runs 10 residues. Germline V gene sequence: CDR1 DFQATT, CDR2 SNEGSKA (reference sequence). V shed 6 bases and J shed 5 bases, with 8 bases lying between them. CDR3 protein: CSAYRDEQYF. DNA of the CDR3: TGCAGTGCCTACAGGGACGAGCAGTACTTC.